In its sample, the clone carrying this TCR beta chain was seen many times. Its antigen is not known. Library construction for TCR beta used iRepertoire HTBI primers and Arm-PCR of CDR3 regions. TCRdb itself ran the multiplex PCR reads through MiXCR, one entry per CDR3 protein. The sample lists 300,000 to 450,000 distinct CDR3 sequences, about 14% occurring once. The time point denotes: newly diagnosed GD, antithyroid drugs for less than 3 months. Researchers made the TCR library from RNA that was extracted from PBMCs. The sample is drawn from a study of regulatory T cells in long-lasting Graves disease. V shed 1 base and J shed 9 bases, with 9 bases lying between them. The germline gives CDR1 MGHRA, CDR2 YSYEKL. The CDR3 spans 12 residues. Overall study results and limits: Rather than thyroid tissue, only peripheral blood underwent study.

Material: peripheral blood mononuclear cells (PBMCs), obtained at new diagnosis, from a patient treated with antithyroid drugs. The chain employs TRBV4-1 and TRBJ1-1; D might be TRBD1 (6 bases). The TCR comes from a female donor with Graves disease. Here the CDR3 DNA reads TGCGCCAGCAGCCAAGGCCGGGACAAAGCTTTCTTT. Its protein is CASSQGRDKAFF.